These T cell receptor beta chains were read from a single sample in a study of response to subunit inactivated influenza vaccine. TCRdb reanalysed the RT-PCR reads using MiXCR and keeps one entry per CDR3 protein. The table has 430,000 or so distinct CDR3 sequences, about a tenth seen once; the top ten hold approximately 12%. Sequencing used PBMCs from blood, obtained 40 to 50 days after vaccination. The receptors were gathered from a man over 45 who received an inactivated influenza vaccine. The CDR3 runs from the conserved cysteine through the conserved F or W. D genes are given only for firm matches. Rows give clone size only sometimes, using once, few, many, or a class for an expanded clone.

j_call: TRBJ2-1; d_call: TRBD1; clone_size: few; v_call: TRBV7-9; cdr3_nt: TGTGCCAGCAACCAAGGACAGGGGATATTAAATGAGCAGTTCTTC; cdr3_aa: CASNQGQGILNEQFF
j_call: TRBJ1-2; d_call: TRBD1; clone_size: many; v_call: TRBV20-1; cdr3_nt: TGCAGTGCAAGGACAGGAGGGTATGGCTACACCTTC; cdr3_aa: CSARTGGYGYTF
j_call: TRBJ2-7; d_call: NA; clone_size: many; v_call: TRBV7-9; cdr3_nt: TGTGCCAGCAGCTCTGGACGAGGGCAGTACTTC; cdr3_aa: CASSSGRGQYF
j_call: TRBJ2-3; d_call: TRBD2; clone_size: few; v_call: TRBV7-9; cdr3_nt: TGTGCCAGCAGCCGGACTAGCGGGAGTGGGACAGATACGCAGTATTTT; cdr3_aa: CASSRTSGSGTDTQYF
j_call: TRBJ2-3; d_call: TRBD2; clone_size: NA; v_call: TRBV6-1; cdr3_nt: TGTGCCAGCAGCCCAGGACTAGCGGGGCTTACAGATACGCAGTATTTT; cdr3_aa: CASSPGLAGLTDTQYF
j_call: TRBJ2-7; d_call: NA; clone_size: many; v_call: TRBV4-1; cdr3_nt: TGCGCCAGCAGCCAATGGGACGGCTACGAGCAGTACTTC; cdr3_aa: CASSQWDGYEQYF
j_call: TRBJ2-1; d_call: NA; clone_size: many; v_call: TRBV11-2; cdr3_nt: TGTGCCAGCAGCTTAGTTGCGGCAGCTGGGGGTGAGCAGTTCTTC; cdr3_aa: CASSLVAAAGGEQFF
j_call: TRBJ2-3; d_call: NA; clone_size: few; v_call: TRBV28; cdr3_nt: TGTGCCAGCAGTTTAATTGCAGATACGCAGTATTTT; cdr3_aa: CASSLIADTQYF
j_call: TRBJ1-2; d_call: NA; clone_size: many; v_call: TRBV12-3/TRBV12-4; cdr3_nt: TGTGCCAGCAGTTTAGGGTTGGAGGGAAACTATGGCTACACCTTC; cdr3_aa: CASSLGLEGNYGYTF
j_call: TRBJ2-7; d_call: TRBD2; clone_size: many; v_call: TRBV25-1; cdr3_nt: TGTGCCAGCAGTGAACCCACCGGGACTAGCGCTTACGAGCAGTACTTC; cdr3_aa: CASSEPTGTSAYEQYF
j_call: TRBJ2-1; d_call: TRBD2; clone_size: NA; v_call: TRBV2; cdr3_nt: TGTGCCAGCACCAGGAAAGGGTTAGCGGGGGCCTCCGGAGAAAATGAGCAGTTCTTC; cdr3_aa: CASTRKGLAGASGENEQFF
j_call: TRBJ1-2; d_call: NA; clone_size: once; v_call: TRBV4-2; cdr3_nt: TGTGCCAGCAGCCTAAATGGTGCGACTAACTATGGCTACACCTTC; cdr3_aa: CASSLNGATNYGYTF
j_call: TRBJ2-7; d_call: TRBD1; clone_size: NA; v_call: TRBV7-2; cdr3_nt: TGTGCCAGCAGCCTAATTTACGGACAGGGTTTCTTCTACGAGCAGTACTTC; cdr3_aa: CASSLIYGQGFFYEQYF
j_call: TRBJ1-4; d_call: TRBD1; clone_size: few; v_call: TRBV4-1; cdr3_nt: TGCGCCAGCAGCCAAGCCGGGACAGGGGGCGAAAAACTGTTTTTT; cdr3_aa: CASSQAGTGGEKLFF
j_call: TRBJ2-7; d_call: TRBD1; clone_size: few; v_call: TRBV3-1; cdr3_nt: TGTGCCAGCAGCAAAGGGACAGTCTCCTACGAGCAGTACTTC; cdr3_aa: CASSKGTVSYEQYF
j_call: TRBJ1-3; d_call: NA; clone_size: few; v_call: TRBV7-9; cdr3_nt: TGTGCCAGCAGCCTAATTCAGGGCTCTGGAAACACCATATATTTT; cdr3_aa: CASSLIQGSGNTIYF
j_call: TRBJ1-2; d_call: NA; clone_size: NA; v_call: TRBV5-1; cdr3_nt: TGCGCCAGCAGCCGCGCCGGCATCGGGATTTCTAACTATGGCTACACCTTC; cdr3_aa: CASSRAGIGISNYGYTF
j_call: TRBJ2-1; d_call: NA; clone_size: NA; v_call: TRBV21-1; cdr3_nt: TGTGCCAGCACTTCTAGGGAGGGGGCTGAGCAGTTCTTC; cdr3_aa: CASTSREGAEQFF